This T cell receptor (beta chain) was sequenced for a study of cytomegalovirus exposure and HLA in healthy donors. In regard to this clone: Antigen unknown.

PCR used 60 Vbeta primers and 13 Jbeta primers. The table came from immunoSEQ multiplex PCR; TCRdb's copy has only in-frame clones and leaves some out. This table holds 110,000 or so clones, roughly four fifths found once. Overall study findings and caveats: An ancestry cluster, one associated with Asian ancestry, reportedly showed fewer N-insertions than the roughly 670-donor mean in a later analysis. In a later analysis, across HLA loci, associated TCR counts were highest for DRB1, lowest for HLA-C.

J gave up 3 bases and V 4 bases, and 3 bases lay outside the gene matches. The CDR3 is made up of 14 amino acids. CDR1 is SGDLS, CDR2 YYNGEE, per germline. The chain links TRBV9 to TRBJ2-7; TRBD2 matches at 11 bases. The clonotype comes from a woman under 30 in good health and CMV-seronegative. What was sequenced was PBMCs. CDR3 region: CASSSGLAGYEQYF. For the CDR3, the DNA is TGTGCCAGCAGCAGCGGACTAGCGGGCTACGAGCAGTACTTC. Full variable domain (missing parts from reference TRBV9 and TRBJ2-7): DSGVTQTPKHLITATGQRVTLRCSPRSGDLSVYWYQQSLDQGLQFLIQYYNGEERAKGNILERFSAQQFPDLHSELNLSSLELGDSALYFCASSSGLAGYEQYFGPGTRLTVT.